This section outlines one T cell receptor (beta chain) sequence together with its context. The antigen is unknown. The data belong to a study of CD8+ T cells in alopecia areata. Turning to the study itself: People stayed on tofacitinib for 6 to 18 months, then stopped the drug for 6 months.

cDNA reverse transcribed from extracted RNA served as the sequencing template. Clones were read by immunoSEQ multiplex PCR, and TCRdb kept only the in-frame ones, dropping some. The sample lists 120,000 or so clones, 45% to 65% occurring once. Sorting from PBMCs produced CD4+ and CD8+ T cells. Study-wide results and limits: Lesional scalp, notably in alopecia totalis/universalis, had clonality above that of normal scalp.

This CDR3 spans 16 amino acids. Trimming cost V 5 bases and J 0 bases, with 16 bases left between them. CDR1 and CDR2 (germline): SGHTA, FQGNSA. The source is a human donor with alopecia areata. This rearrangement joins TRBV7-2 to TRBJ1-1; D call uncertain. The sample here was CD4+ T cells sorted from blood, taken at week 0. The CDR3 nucleotides are TGTGCCAGCAGCCGGCGACGGGGAGACTTGAACACTGAAGCTTTCTTT. Residues: CASSRRRGDLNTEAFF.